This T cell receptor (beta chain) derives from a study of cytomegalovirus exposure and HLA in healthy donors. Study context: Earlier work reported 117 million unique TCR beta sequences from some 180 million T cells. Study results and caveats: CMV antigen specificity of a few CMV-associated chains was confirmed in vitro. One cluster of highly shared sequence variants probably arose as a sequencing artifact. Previous analysis showed most TCR beta V segments were productive about 87% or about 30% of the time.

As to this clone: Its specificity is unknown.

The CDR3 spans 15 residues. Germline CDR1 and CDR2: KGHSH and LQKENI. Between the trimmed V and J ends, which lost 4 bases and 0 bases, there was a span of 11 bases. 60 Vbeta and 13 Jbeta primers were used in PCR. Profiling relied on immunoSEQ multiplex PCR, and the TCRdb table lists in-frame clones only, not all of them. This table has approximately 35,000 clones, 84% appearing once. The rearrangement uses TRBV18 and TRBJ2-3; tentatively, D is TRBD2 (6 bases). The sequencing sample was made of PBMCs. The TCR was taken from a woman under 30 in good health and CMV-seronegative. CDR3 in DNA: TGTGCCAGCTCACGGACGGGACTGAGCACAGATACGCAGTATTTT. Amino acids: CASSRTGLSTDTQYF.